These 27 T cell receptor beta chains were sequenced from one sample in a study of vaccination and CD4 T cells after COVID-19. Cultured CD4+ T cell DNA underwent sequencing with the Oncomine TCR Beta short-read assay. TCRdb recomputed calls from the PCR reads with MiXCR, one row per CDR3 protein. The sample lists approximately 22,000 distinct CDR3 sequences; around two fifths were seen once. Antigens of these TCRs are unknown. Time point specified: late sampling 161 to 241 days after vaccination in a few convalescent patients. The treatment: 10-day PBMC culture with coronavirus spike peptide pools or control peptides (ViraFEST assay). This specimen consisted of CD4+ T cells from blood, cultured in vitro, obtained about 7 months after SARS-CoV-2 vaccination. The receptors originated from a human donor who had recovered from COVID-19.

The chain combines TRBV20-1 with TRBJ2-7; 9 bases are a match to TRBD2. This CDR3 region has 15 residues. Germline V gene data show CDR1 as DFQATT and CDR2 as SNEGSKA (reference sequence). Losses at the gene ends were 2 bases for V and 5 bases for J; bases not matched to a gene: 10. CDR3 loop: CSARRPGLASHEQYF. DNA for the CDR3: TGCAGTGCTAGAAGGCCGGGACTAGCATCCCACGAGCAGTACTTC.

V is TRBV7-2 and J is TRBJ2-1; the D gene is possibly TRBD2 (5 bases). Germline V gene lookup returns CDR1 SGHTA and CDR2 FQGNSA. This CDR3 comprises 14 residues. Trimming took off 7 bases at V and 6 bases at J, with 16 bases between the two ends. As DNA, the CDR3 is TGTGCCAGCATATTCGGCTCTAGCATCAATGAGCAGTTCTTC. Its translation: CASIFGSSINEQFF.

In nucleotides, the CDR3 is TGTGCCAGCAGTTCCCCCCGGAGGGTCAATCAGCCCCAGCATTTT. Residues: CASSSPRRVNQPQHF. The chain has TRBV28 and TRBJ1-5; D remains unclear. The V end was cut by 4 bases, the J end by 3 bases, with 13 bases between. This CDR3 contains 15 residues. Germline loops: CDR1 MDHEN, CDR2 SYDVKM.

The chain couples TRBV20-1 to TRBJ2-2, with TRBD2 identical over 11 bases. The CDR3 covers 18 residues. The germline V gene encodes CDR1 DFQATT and CDR2 SNEGSKA (reference sequence). The junction had 14 bases not matched to a gene; V was cut back by 3 bases and J by 5 bases. In DNA, the CDR3 is TGCAGTGCTAGCGGGGGGGCCGGACTAGCGGGCGGGACCGGGGAGCTGTTTTTT. Its protein is CSASGGAGLAGGTGELFF.

The genes are TRBV27 and TRBJ2-5, with 8 bases aligning to TRBD2. Losses at the gene ends were 5 bases for V and 2 bases for J; bases not matched to a gene: 7. Germline V CDR1 and CDR2: MNHEY, SMNVEV (reference sequence). CDR3 size: 15 residues. In DNA form, the CDR3 reads TGTGCCAGCAGTCCAACGGGGGGGGGACAAGAGACCCAGTACTTC. This codes for CASSPTGGGQETQYF.

This clonotype was counted only a few times. The rearrangement uses TRBV7-2 and TRBJ2-3; D remains ambiguous. The V gene lost 1 base and the J gene lost 3 bases, with 5 bases spanning the gap. Germline CDR1 SGHTA, CDR2 FQGNSA. This CDR3 is 13 amino acids long. CDR3 loop: CASSLVRTDTQYF. CDR3 in DNA: TGTGCCAGCAGCTTAGTCAGGACAGATACGCAGTATTTT.

The chain links TRBV20-1 to TRBJ1-6, with D hard to call. V was clipped by 0 bases and J by 7 bases, with 10 bases between them. The germline V gene encodes CDR1 DFQATT and CDR2 SNEGSKA (reference sequence). The CDR3 runs to 14 residues. The chain's CDR3 is CSARDRTRNSPLHF. The CDR3 DNA reads as TGCAGTGCTAGAGATAGAACTCGAAATTCACCCCTCCACTTT.

This rearrangement joins TRBV7-9 to TRBJ2-7; D might be TRBD1 or TRBD2, each matching 5 bases. Germline V lookup: CDR1 SEHNR, CDR2 FQNEAQ (reference sequence). The CDR3 loop spans 13 amino acids. Trimming took 5 bases from V and 6 from J, leaving 14 bases between them. Here the CDR3 reads CASSQGRGSEQYF. For the CDR3, the DNA is TGTGCCAGCAGCCAGGGACGAGGCTCCGAGCAGTACTTC.

This clonotype appeared a few times. The V and J genes are TRBV20-1 and TRBJ2-7; D assignment may be TRBD1 or TRBD2 (5 bases each). CDR3 length: 15 residues. Germline assignment: CDR1 DFQATT and CDR2 SNEGSKA (reference sequence). Trimming pared 0 bases from V and 0 bases from J, leaving 12 bases between. CDR3 residues: CSARDPQGPSYEQYF. Written as DNA, the CDR3 is TGCAGTGCTAGAGATCCCCAGGGACCCTCCTACGAGCAGTACTTC.

This clonotype has just a few counts. The chain recombines TRBV7-9 with TRBJ2-3; D is unresolved. V was clipped by 5 bases and J by 2 bases, with 8 bases between them. The length of the CDR3 is 13 residues. The germline CDR1 and CDR2 sequences are SEHNR and FQNEAQ (reference sequence). DNA for the CDR3: TGTGCCAGCAGCCGACTGTACACAGATACGCAGTATTTT. Translation: CASSRLYTDTQYF.

The J gene is TRBJ1-2, the V gene TRBV10-3; maybe TRBD1 (6 bases). V shed 4 bases and J shed 0 bases, with 9 bases lying between them. CDR1 ENHRY and CDR2 SYGVKD come from the germline V gene. This CDR3 contains 14 residues. CDR3 bases: TGTGCCATCAGTGGGACAGAGACTAACTATGGCTACACCTTC. Its protein is CAISGTETNYGYTF.

This clonotype was seen a few times. The chain has TRBV7-9 and TRBJ1-1, with D maybe TRBD1 (6 bases). The CDR3 totals 14 residues. The ends were cut back, 5 bases at V and 4 bases at J, with 14 bases in the middle. The germline V gene has CDR1 SEHNR and CDR2 FQNEAQ (reference sequence). The CDR3 here is CASSERQGFTEAFF. The CDR3 DNA follows: TGTGCCAGCAGCGAAAGGCAGGGGTTCACTGAAGCTTTCTTT.

In this sample, this clonotype turned up a few times. CDR3 region: CSAILGRSATDTQYF. DNA for the CDR3: TGCAGTGCTATTTTAGGGAGGTCGGCCACAGATACGCAGTATTTT. The V and J genes are TRBV20-1 and TRBJ2-3; D may be TRBD2 (6 bases). CDR1 DFQATT and CDR2 SNEGSKA come from the germline V gene (reference sequence). The CDR3 is 15 amino acids. Trimming cost V 4 bases and J 2 bases, with 16 bases left between them.

This clonotype appeared a few times. The rearrangement uses TRBV6-1 and TRBJ1-5; no definite D call. V shed 7 bases and J shed 2 bases, with 9 bases lying between them. The CDR3 is made up of 13 amino acids. Germline CDR1 reads MNHNS; CDR2 reads SASEGT. CDR3 nucleotides: TGTGCCAGCACCATCAGCGGCAATCAGCCCCAGCATTTT. This translates into CASTISGNQPQHF.

This chain uses TRBV25-1 with TRBJ2-1, with D possibly being TRBD1 (7 bases). V lost 3 bases and J 2 bases, leaving 11 bases between the germline ends. The CDR3 consists of 15 residues. Germline loops: CDR1 MGHDK, CDR2 SYGVNS. The CDR3 reads CASSERDSPYNEQFF. The CDR3, as DNA: TGTGCCAGCAGTGAGCGGGACAGTCCCTACAATGAGCAGTTCTTC.

The V gene is TRBV4-1, the J gene TRBJ2-3; tentatively, D is TRBD2 (6 bases). Germline values: CDR1 MGHRA, CDR2 YSYEKL. V was clipped by 1 base and J by 4 bases, with 15 bases between them. The length of the CDR3 is 16 residues. The CDR3 region has the DNA TGCGCCAGCAGCCAAGTCCTCGGGAGAGGCGCAGATACGCAGTATTTT. Amino acids: CASSQVLGRGADTQYF.

This clonotype was picked up a small number of times. In DNA, the CDR3 is TGTGCCACCAGCCTTGGCGGTGGTGGGGCCAACGTCCTGACTTTC. Translation gives CATSLGGGGANVLTF. The chain links TRBV24-1 to TRBJ2-6; D is uncertain. The CDR3 length is 15 residues. V lost 7 bases and J lost 3, with 12 bases in between. CDR1 and CDR2 (germline): KGHDR, SFDVKD.

The chain couples TRBV27 to TRBJ2-7; 7 positions agree with TRBD1. V lost 6 bases and J lost 3; bases outside the gene matches: 5. The CDR3 is made up of 13 amino acids. Germline CDR1 MNHEY, CDR2 SMNVEV (reference sequence). The CDR3 region is CASRGQNGYEQYF. Here the CDR3 DNA reads TGTGCCAGCAGGGGACAGAATGGCTACGAGCAGTACTTC.

The chain joins TRBV28 to TRBJ2-3; TRBD2 is a possible D gene (5 bases). Trimming shortened V by 1 base and J by 5 bases, and 13 bases separated the two germline ends. The V gene's germline CDR1 is MDHEN and CDR2 SYDVKM. CDR3 length: 15 residues. The CDR3 loop is CASSLFSAGQDTQYF. Here the CDR3 DNA reads TGTGCCAGCAGTTTATTTTCGGCGGGCCAAGATACGCAGTATTTT. Variable domain in full (rest from reference TRBV28 and TRBJ2-3): DVKVTQSSRYLVKRTGEKVFLECVQDMDHENMFWYRQDPGLGLRLIYFSYDVKMKEKGDIPEGYSVSREKKERFSLILESASTNQTSMYLCASSLFSAGQDTQYFGPGTRLTVL.

V gene TRBV6-6 combines with J gene TRBJ2-1; D perhaps matches TRBD1 (6 bases). Germline CDR1 reads MNHNY; CDR2 reads SVGAGI (reference sequence). The V gene lost 5 bases and the J gene lost 2 bases, with 13 bases spanning the gap. This CDR3 spans 15 amino acids. CDR3 sequence reads: CASSETGIPYNEQFF. CDR3 DNA sequence: TGTGCCAGCAGTGAAACAGGGATACCCTACAATGAGCAGTTCTTC.

J is TRBJ2-7 and V is TRBV10-3; D remains ambiguous. This CDR3 comprises 13 residues. Germline CDR1 reads ENHRY; CDR2 reads SYGVKD. The ends were cut back, 2 bases at V and 6 bases at J, with 11 bases in the middle. The CDR3 spells CAISEGNEFEQYF. For the CDR3, the DNA is TGTGCCATCAGTGAGGGGAACGAGTTCGAGCAGTACTTC.

This clonotype was counted between two and nine times. V usage is TRBV7-8 and J usage is TRBJ1-6; the match to TRBD1 covers 8 bases. This CDR3 spans 17 amino acids. The trim removed 5 bases at V and 0 bases at J, leaving 6 bases unmatched. The germline CDR1 and CDR2 sequences are SGHVS and FQNEAQ. CDR3 region: CASSPRQGSSYNSPLHF. The CDR3 nucleotides are TGTGCCAGCAGCCCGAGACAGGGGAGCTCCTATAATTCACCCCTCCACTTT.

V is TRBV7-3 and J is TRBJ2-2; D possibly corresponds to TRBD1 (6 bases). The CDR3 contains 16 residues. Germline CDR1 and CDR2: SGHTA and FQGTGA. V lost 5 bases and J 0 bases, leaving 13 bases between the germline ends. The DNA of the CDR3 is TGTGCCAGCAGCCCCAGGGGTACCACGAACACCGGGGAGCTGTTTTTT. It codes for CASSPRGTTNTGELFF.

There are a few counts of this clonotype. The CDR3 nucleotides are TGTGCCAGCAGTGATGGACTCGGACTAGCGGGATGGCAGTTCTTC. This gives the protein CASSDGLGLAGWQFF. The V and J genes are TRBV2 and TRBJ2-1; 12 bases are a match to TRBD2. V shed 3 bases and J 12 bases; nucleotides not matched to a gene: 9. The CDR3 totals 15 residues. Germline V CDR1 and CDR2: SNHLY, FYNNEI.

This chain links TRBV7-2 with TRBJ2-3; TRBD1 or TRBD2 may be the D gene (5 bases each). CDR1 and CDR2 (germline): SGHTA, FQGNSA. The CDR3 sequence is 15 residues long. V gave up 5 bases and J gave up 2 bases, with 14 bases separating them. The CDR3 loop is CASSLDSDYTDTQYF. The CDR3 nucleotides are TGTGCCAGCAGCCTAGACAGCGACTACACAGATACGCAGTATTTT.

The J gene is TRBJ1-2, the V gene TRBV28, with 9 bases that match TRBD1. J was trimmed by 5 bases and V by 5 bases; bases with no gene match: 6. The CDR3 has 14 residues. Germline CDR1 MDHEN, CDR2 SYDVKM. This CDR3 is CASSLQGAGYGYTF. DNA for the CDR3: TGTGCCAGCAGTCTACAGGGGGCGGGTTATGGCTACACCTTC.

This sequence joins TRBV27 and TRBJ1-6; D may be TRBD1 (6 bases). Per the germline V gene, CDR1 is MNHEY and CDR2 is SMNVEV (reference sequence). Trimming cost V 5 bases and J 10 bases, with 18 bases left between them. The CDR3 has 15 residues. The DNA of the CDR3 is TGTGCCAGCAGTAGGGACCCAGGGGCCGACTCACCCCTCCACTTT. Amino acids: CASSRDPGADSPLHF.